This TCR beta chain came from a study of blood T cell repertoires in COVID-19. The wider study: Acute and convalescent COVID-19 specimens originated in the United States, Italy and Spain. From T cells, B-cell-depleted T cells, or PBMCs came the material, which was cDNA or gDNA.

This CDR3 contains 12 residues. V gave up 8 bases and J gave up 4 bases, with 11 bases separating them. Germline V gives CDR1 SNHLY, CDR2 FYNNEI. In the study's own analysis: Reference gene primers were amplified, and this amplification served to estimate nucleated cell counts. Here immunoSEQ multiplex PCR was the method, and the copy in TCRdb shows in-frame clones only, minus some. From that table come the V and J calls and clone size; the DNA was used to work out D and trimming. The sample yields approximately 200,000 clones, approximately 94% seen once. This clonotype originated in a man aged 25 to 40 with COVID-19, enrolled during active disease. The sequencing sample was made of peripheral blood. This chain connects TRBV2 to TRBJ1-2; tentative D call: TRBD1 (5 bases). DNA of the CDR3: TGTGCCAGCCAGGACAACGGCTATGGCTACACCTTC. Translated, it gives CASQDNGYGYTF.